These 32 T cell receptor beta chains share one sample of origin, sequenced in a study of blood T cell repertoires in COVID-19. Data came from immunoSEQ multiplex PCR; TCRdb stores just in-frame clones and leaves some out. The repertoire holds around 470,000 clones, about 91% seen once, with 0.9% in the top ten. The specimen sequenced was peripheral blood. These receptors were obtained from a man aged 18-30 years with COVID-19, enrolled during active disease.

The CDR3: CASSLWGPGELFF. CDR3 nucleotide sequence: TGTGCCAGCAGCTTATGGGGCCCCGGGGAGCTGTTTTTT. The V call is TRBV7-9, the J call TRBJ2-2; TRBD1 might be the D (5 bases). Germline V gives CDR1 SEHNR, CDR2 FQNEAQ (reference sequence). The germline V and J ends were trimmed by 2 bases and 6 bases, with 7 bases remaining between them. This CDR3 is 13 amino acids long. Complete variable domain (other parts from reference TRBV7-9 and TRBJ2-2): DTGVSQNPRHKITKRGQNVTFRCDPISEHNRLYWYRQTLGQGPEFLTYFQNEAQLEKSRLLSDRFSAERPKGSFSTLEIQRTEQGDSAMYLCASSLWGPGELFFGEGSRLTVL.

The chain joins TRBV2 to TRBJ1-2; 8 nucleotides match TRBD1. The CDR3 is 14 amino acids. Germline V gene lookup returns CDR1 SNHLY and CDR2 FYNNEI. Losses at the gene ends were 3 bases for V and 8 bases for J; bases not matched to a gene: 8. For the CDR3, the DNA is TGTGCCAGCAGTGAGGGCAGGGGGCTGGACGGCTACACCTTC. This codes for CASSEGRGLDGYTF.

The chain combines TRBV7-9 with TRBJ2-2, with 8 bases that match TRBD1. This CDR3 has 16 residues. The trim removed 0 bases at V and 3 bases at J, leaving 3 bases unmatched. Germline assignment: CDR1 SEHNR and CDR2 FQNEAQ (reference sequence). CDR3 residues: CASSLAQGADTGELFF. Written as DNA, the CDR3 is TGTGCCAGCAGCTTAGCTCAGGGGGCGGACACCGGGGAGCTGTTTTTT. The complete variable domain, with remaining parts taken from reference TRBV7-9 and TRBJ2-2, reads DTGVSQNPRHKITKRGQNVTFRCDPISEHNRLYWYRQTLGQGPEFLTYFQNEAQLEKSRLLSDRFSAERPKGSFSTLEIQRTEQGDSAMYLCASSLAQGADTGELFFGEGSRLTVL.

This chain links TRBV11-3 with TRBJ2-1; TRBD1 matches at 8 bases. Looked up from germline, CDR1 is SGHNT and CDR2 is YENEEA. There are 18 residues in the CDR3. With V trimmed by 1 base and J by 2 bases, 10 bases remained unmatched. The CDR3: CASSLGIKGQAAYNEQFF. Written as DNA, the CDR3 is TGTGCCAGCAGCTTAGGTATTAAGGGACAGGCGGCCTACAATGAGCAGTTCTTC.

The rearrangement links TRBV6-1 to TRBJ2-2, with 14 positions matching TRBD2. This CDR3 spans 17 amino acids. Germline CDR1 is MNHNS and CDR2 is SASEGT. Germline trimming cut 3 bases from V and 8 bases from J; bases unmatched to any gene: 8. The CDR3 nucleotides are TGTGCCAGCAGTGACTTTCGGACTAGCGGGGGGAGAGGGGAGCTGTTTTTT. Its protein is CASSDFRTSGGRGELFF.

This clone was seen only once. The chain recombines TRBV27 with TRBJ1-2; possible D gene TRBD1, 5 bases. CDR1 is MNHEY and CDR2 is SMNVEV in the germline V gene (reference sequence). This CDR3 spans 15 amino acids. Trimming cost V 2 bases and J 5 bases, with 15 bases left between them. The CDR3, as DNA: TGTGCCAGCAGTTTACCGGGGGAAGTTCGGTATGGCTACACCTTC. Translation gives CASSLPGEVRYGYTF.

The V and J genes are TRBV2 and TRBJ2-1; D gene unclear. This CDR3 comprises 13 residues. Between the trimmed V and J ends, which lost 7 bases and 6 bases, there was a span of 13 bases. Germline-derived CDR1 and CDR2 are SNHLY and FYNNEI. CDR3 DNA: TGTGCCAGCATCCCGGGTACCGCCAATGAGCAGTTCTTC. Protein product: CASIPGTANEQFF.

The chain joins TRBV6-1 to TRBJ2-5; TRBD1 is a possible D gene (6 bases). CDR3 length: 16 residues. V was pared by 0 bases and J by 7 bases, with 18 bases between. In germline, CDR1 is MNHNS, CDR2 SASEGT. In DNA, the CDR3 is TGTGCCAGCAGTGAAGCGGATTTCGGGACAAGTCGGACCCAGTACTTC. Its protein product is CASSEADFGTSRTQYF.

V is TRBV6-1 and J is TRBJ2-3; TRBD2 matches 10 bases. The CDR3 extends over 16 amino acids. CDR1 is MNHNS, CDR2 SASEGT, per germline. Germline trimming cut 3 bases from V and 2 bases from J; bases unmatched to any gene: 5. CDR3 DNA sequence: TGTGCCAGCAGTGAGTTAGCGGGGGGCCTCACAGATACGCAGTATTTT. Protein product: CASSELAGGLTDTQYF.

The chain has TRBV4-1 and TRBJ2-3; 10 positions agree with TRBD2. V dropped 4 bases and J dropped 4; count of bases not matched to a gene: 11. There are 17 residues in the CDR3. Per the germline V gene, CDR1 is MGHRA and CDR2 is YSYEKL. In DNA form, the CDR3 reads TGCGCCAGCAGCCCCTACAAAGGGACTAGCGTCCCAGATACGCAGTATTTT. Translation: CASSPYKGTSVPDTQYF.

The V call is TRBV5-4, the J call TRBJ2-3, with D perhaps TRBD2 (6 bases). This CDR3 is built from 14 residues. The V gene's germline CDR1 is SGHNT and CDR2 YYREEE (reference sequence). The V gene lost 2 bases and the J gene lost 6 bases, with 13 bases spanning the gap. This chain's CDR3 is CASSFRTNDDTQYF. The CDR3 region has the DNA TGTGCCAGCAGCTTTCGGACTAACGATGATACGCAGTATTTT.

The CDR3 reads CATAGVGGYEQYF. Here the CDR3 DNA reads TGTGCCACCGCCGGAGTTGGCGGGTACGAGCAGTACTTC. V and J are TRBV27 and TRBJ2-7; TRBD2 is a possible D gene (5 bases). Germline loops: CDR1 MNHEY, CDR2 SMNVEV (reference sequence). The V and J ends lost 10 bases and 4 bases respectively, with 17 bases between them. The CDR3 extends over 13 amino acids.

The chain joins TRBV30 to TRBJ1-6; perhaps TRBD1 as D (5 bases). This CDR3 has 13 residues. The V gene's germline CDR1 is GTSNPN and CDR2 SVGIG (reference sequence). Trimming took off 4 bases at V and 5 bases at J, with 9 bases between the two ends. DNA of the CDR3: TGTGCCTGGAACAGGAAGGATAATTCACCCCTCCACTTT. Translating it yields CAWNRKDNSPLHF.

This chain uses TRBV29-1 with TRBJ1-1; 11 nucleotides line up with TRBD1. This CDR3 is built from 15 residues. V was pared by 5 bases and J by 5 bases, with 10 bases of the junction left unmatched. Germline V gene sequence: CDR1 SQVTM, CDR2 ANQGSEA. The CDR3 DNA sequence: TGCAGCGTTATAACCCGGACAGGGGGCGCGACTGAAGCTTTCTTT. It yields the protein CSVITRTGGATEAFF. Full variable domain (missing parts from reference TRBV29-1 and TRBJ1-1): SAVISQKPSRDICQRGTSLTIQCQVDSQVTMMFWYRQQPGQSLTLIATANQGSEATYESGFVIDKFPISRPNLTFSTLTVSNMSPEDSSIYLCSVITRTGGATEAFFGQGTRLTVV.

The V call is TRBV5-8, the J call TRBJ1-5; TRBD1 agrees at 9 bases. V shed 4 bases, J shed 5 bases, and the junction held 7 bases outside the gene matches. Germline V gene data show CDR1 as SGHTS and CDR2 as YDEGEE. The CDR3 runs 15 residues. The CDR3 sequence: CASSAQGQGYQPQHF. The CDR3 DNA follows: TGTGCCAGCAGCGCCCAAGGACAGGGGTATCAGCCCCAGCATTTT. The whole variable domain, remainder taken from reference TRBV5-8 and TRBJ1-5, is EAGVTQSPTHLIKTRGQQATLRCSPISGHTSVYWYQQALGLGLQFLLWYDEGEERNRGNFPPRFSGRQFPNYSSELNVNALELEDSALYLCASSAQGQGYQPQHFGDGTRLSIL.

The rearrangement uses TRBV10-3 and TRBJ2-7; maybe TRBD2 (5 bases). Trimming removed 4 bases at V and 2 bases at J, with 9 bases between. This CDR3 has 13 residues. Germline values: CDR1 ENHRY, CDR2 SYGVKD. The CDR3 DNA follows: TGTGCCATCAGTGTCGGGGTTACCTACGAGCAGTACTTC. Translating it yields CAISVGVTYEQYF.

V usage is TRBV5-4 and J usage is TRBJ1-4; 11 bases align to TRBD1. Germline CDR1 is SGHNT and CDR2 is YYREEE (reference sequence). The CDR3 loop spans 15 amino acids. V shed 4 bases and J 5 bases; nucleotides not matched to a gene: 4. The CDR3 coding sequence is TGTGCCAGCAGCCAGGACAGGGGGCAGAATGAAAAACTGTTTTTT. It encodes CASSQDRGQNEKLFF.

The chain recombines TRBV6-1 with TRBJ2-5; TRBD1 might be the D (5 bases). This CDR3 is 17 amino acids long. The germline gives CDR1 MNHNS, CDR2 SASEGT. V gave up 2 bases and J gave up 4 bases, with 20 bases separating them. CDR3 nucleotide sequence: TGTGCCAGCAGTGAAAGGGCAGGGTATCGGGTCAGAGAGACCCAGTACTTC. Protein: CASSERAGYRVRETQYF.

V gene TRBV11-2 combines with J gene TRBJ2-2, with TRBD1 identical over 7 bases. In germline, CDR1 is SGHAT, CDR2 FQNNGV. Trimming removed 4 bases from V and 4 bases from J; junction bases left unmatched: 6. The CDR3 runs to 15 residues. In DNA, the CDR3 is TGTGCCAGCAGCTCACAGGGGTCATTCACCGGGGAGCTGTTTTTT. Residues: CASSSQGSFTGELFF. The complete variable domain, with remaining parts taken from reference TRBV11-2 and TRBJ2-2, reads EAGVAQSPRYKIIEKRQSVAFWCNPISGHATLYWYQQILGQGPKLLIQFQNNGVVDDSQLPKDRFSAERLKGVDSTLKIQPAKLEDSAVYLCASSSQGSFTGELFFGEGSRLTVL.

The chain combines TRBV12-5 with TRBJ1-5; D is undetermined. In germline, CDR1 is LGHNT, CDR2 FRNRAP. V dropped 3 bases and J dropped 0 bases, with 9 bases sitting between them. The CDR3 totals 15 residues. The CDR3 nucleotides read TGTGCTAGTGGTTTAGGAGACTATAGCAATCAGCCCCAGCATTTT. Residues: CASGLGDYSNQPQHF.

V is TRBV7-9 and J is TRBJ2-5, with TRBD1 as a possible D gene (6 bases). Germline lookup yields CDR1 SEHNR and CDR2 FQNEAQ (reference sequence). V lost 4 bases, J lost 3 bases, and 21 bases lay in between. The CDR3 covers 17 residues. The CDR3 reads CASSSYMGEQGKETQYF. DNA for the CDR3: TGTGCCAGCAGCTCTTATATGGGGGAACAGGGAAAAGAGACCCAGTACTTC.

This clone came up once. This rearrangement joins TRBV19 to TRBJ1-1, with D uncertain. This CDR3 region has 15 residues. V was clipped by 5 bases and J by 1 base, with 14 bases between them. CDR1 LNHDA and CDR2 SQIVND come from the germline V gene (reference sequence). The CDR3 here is CASSPLGEENTEAFF. Here the CDR3 DNA reads TGTGCCAGTAGTCCCCTGGGAGAGGAGAACACTGAAGCTTTCTTT.

This chain uses TRBV20-1 with TRBJ2-5; D gene ambiguous. The germline CDR1 and CDR2 sequences are DFQATT and SNEGSKA (reference sequence). Trimming left V 0 bases short and J 5 bases short, with 4 bases between. There are 11 residues in the CDR3. In DNA, the CDR3 is TGCAGTGCTAGAGATCTGGAGACCCAGTACTTC. This codes for CSARDLETQYF.

V usage is TRBV9 and J usage is TRBJ1-5; 7 bases fit TRBD1. There are 14 residues in the CDR3. Germline assignment: CDR1 SGDLS and CDR2 YYNGEE. J gave up 0 bases and V 3 bases, and 0 bases lay outside the gene matches. The chain's CDR3 is CASSGDSSNQPQHF. The DNA for the CDR3 is TGTGCCAGCAGCGGGGACAGTAGCAATCAGCCCCAGCATTTT.

This clone was seen only once. The chain has TRBV24-1 and TRBJ2-3, with 8 positions matching TRBD1. Trimming took 9 bases from V and 4 from J; bases not matched to a gene: 8. This CDR3 is built from 14 residues. Germline V gives CDR1 KGHDR, CDR2 SFDVKD. The DNA for the CDR3 is TGTGCCACCGGTTACGGACAGGGAGCAGATACGCAGTATTTT. Its translation is CATGYGQGADTQYF.

The chain links TRBV4-1 to TRBJ2-2, with 7 bases identical to TRBD1. The J segment lost 8 bases and the V segment lost 5 bases, leaving 26 bases of the junction unmatched. This CDR3 spans 20 amino acids. Germline-derived CDR1 and CDR2 are MGHRA and YSYEKL. The CDR3 DNA is TGCGCCAGCAGCGGGTTTTTCAGCCGGACAGGCCAAAGCTATAGGGGGGAGCTGTTTTTT. This encodes CASSGFFSRTGQSYRGELFF.

The chain links TRBV5-6 to TRBJ1-6, with D uncertain. This CDR3 contains 14 residues. Trimming took off 2 bases at V and 10 bases at J, with 13 bases between the two ends. The germline CDR1 and CDR2 sequences are SGHDT and YYEEEE. The CDR3 DNA reads TGTGCCAGCAGCTTCTTCCAGACTGGATCACCCCTCCACTTT. This encodes CASSFFQTGSPLHF.

This sequence joins TRBV7-8 and TRBJ1-4; D is unresolved. The germline V gene encodes CDR1 SGHVS and CDR2 FQNEAQ. The length of the CDR3 is 13 residues. The V end lost 5 bases, the J end lost 7 bases, and 11 bases lay between the germline ends. The CDR3 sequence: CASSAPGSEKLFF. DNA of the CDR3: TGTGCCAGCAGCGCACCGGGTAGTGAAAAACTGTTTTTT.

This clone turned up a few times. The chain carries TRBV2 and TRBJ1-2; D is possibly TRBD1 (6 bases). The ends were cut back, 6 bases at V and 4 bases at J, with 27 bases in the middle. The CDR3 length is 18 residues. Germline CDR1 and CDR2: SNHLY and FYNNEI. CDR3 in amino acids: CASRATPPGPTRGYGYTF. In DNA form, the CDR3 reads TGTGCCAGCAGGGCCACGCCTCCGGGACCCACCAGGGGCTATGGCTACACCTTC.

This chain uses TRBV30 with TRBJ2-7, with TRBD1 as a possible D gene (6 bases). V lost 5 bases and J 1 base, leaving 6 bases between the germline ends. Germline V gene lookup returns CDR1 GTSNPN and CDR2 SVGIG (reference sequence). The CDR3 has 11 amino acids. CDR3 nucleotides: TGTGCCTGGGGGACATCCTACGAGCAGTACTTC. Translated: CAWGTSYEQYF.

This chain joins TRBV20-1 and TRBJ1-2, with D possibly being TRBD1 (5 bases). Looked up from germline, CDR1 is DFQATT and CDR2 is SNEGSKA (reference sequence). This CDR3 contains 11 residues. CDR3 sequence (DNA): TGCACCGGCGGGGGAATCGACGGCTACACCTTC. Amino acid sequence: CTGGGIDGYTF.

This chain uses TRBV24-1 with TRBJ2-2; the D gene is possibly TRBD2 (6 bases). Germline CDR1 KGHDR, CDR2 SFDVKD. Between the trimmed V and J ends, which lost 6 bases and 6 bases, there was a span of 10 bases. The CDR3 spans 13 residues. CDR3 sequence (DNA): TGTGCCACCAGTAGCGGGTTTTCCGGGGAGCTGTTTTTT. It translates to CATSSGFSGELFF.